Below, one T cell receptor (beta chain) is given with its context. This specimen belongs to a study of T cell changes during pregnancy in multiple sclerosis. This CDR3 spans 13 amino acids. Germline lookup yields CDR1 MNHEY and CDR2 SMNVEV (reference sequence). V lost 4 bases and J lost 6, with 10 bases in between. Sequenced by immunoSEQ multiplex PCR; TCRdb stores in-frame clones only, minus some. This table has approximately 72,000 clones, around nine tenths appearing once. The chain has TRBV27 and TRBJ1-5, with D unclear. The sequence derives from a female donor in good health, enrolled as a control in a pregnancy study. The sequenced sample was peripheral blood, obtained in the first trimester of pregnancy. CDR3 loop: CASSYRGVQPQHF. DNA of the CDR3: TGTGCCAGCAGTTACCGAGGTGTTCAGCCCCAGCATTTT.